These 21 T cell receptor beta chains were all obtained from the same sample, sequenced in a study of T cell responses to AZD1222 COVID-19 vaccine. The assay was immunoSEQ multiplex PCR, and TCRdb's table has in-frame clones only and misses some. The table includes more than 95,000 clones, around 92% detected once. Sequencing used peripheral blood, obtained on day 0 of AZD1222 vaccination. The receptors stem from an adult in good health.

This clone was seen just once. The V gene is TRBV4-2, the J gene TRBJ2-7, with 13 bases identical to TRBD2. The J segment lost 2 bases and the V segment lost 2 bases, leaving 9 bases of the junction unmatched. Germline V CDR1 and CDR2: LGHNA, YNFKEQ. CDR3 size: 18 residues. The CDR3 is CASSQPLAGGLSTYEQYF. CDR3 nucleotide sequence: TGTGCCAGCAGCCAACCACTAGCGGGAGGGCTGTCTACCTACGAGCAGTACTTC.

The J gene is TRBJ1-3, the V gene TRBV24-1; D gene unclear. Germline V gene data show CDR1 as KGHDR and CDR2 as SFDVKD. Trimming took 3 bases from V and 1 from J, leaving 6 bases between them. This CDR3 spans 14 amino acids. CDR3 nucleotides: TGTGCCACCAGTGATGCGGGTTCTGGAAACACCATATATTTT. Residues: CATSDAGSGNTIYF.

Only a few counts were recorded for this clone. The chain links TRBV19 to TRBJ2-2; D unclear. CDR3 size: 11 residues. Germline V gene lookup returns CDR1 LNHDA and CDR2 SQIVND (reference sequence). Deletions cut 8 bases from V and 1 base from J, with 2 bases between. CDR3 region: CASGNTGELFF. The CDR3 DNA is TGTGCCAGTGGGAACACCGGGGAGCTGTTTTTT. Based on the CDR3 plus reference TRBV19 and TRBJ2-2, the full variable domain is DGGITQSPKYLFRKEGQNVTLSCEQNLNHDAMYWYRQDPGQGLRLIYYSQIVNDFQKGDIAEGYSVSREKKESFPLTVTSAQKNPTAFYLCASGNTGELFFGEGSRLTVL.

The chain couples TRBV9 to TRBJ1-2, with TRBD1 identical over 7 bases. The CDR3 totals 13 residues. V lost 2 bases, J lost 4 bases, and 2 bases stayed unmatched. Germline V lookup: CDR1 SGDLS, CDR2 YYNGEE. This CDR3 reads CASSVGTAYGYTF. For the CDR3, the DNA is TGTGCCAGCAGCGTTGGGACAGCCTATGGCTACACCTTC. Full variable domain (remainder filled in from reference TRBV9 and TRBJ1-2): DSGVTQTPKHLITATGQRVTLRCSPRSGDLSVYWYQQSLDQGLQFLIQYYNGEERAKGNILERFSAQQFPDLHSELNLSSLELGDSALYFCASSVGTAYGYTFGSGTRLTVV.

The rearrangement uses TRBV10-3 and TRBJ2-5, with D possibly called TRBD1 or TRBD2 (5 bases each). V lost 6 bases, J lost 5 bases, and 22 bases lay in between. From germline, CDR1 is ENHRY and CDR2 SYGVKD. The CDR3 runs to 16 residues. CDR3 bases: TGTGCCATCAGCCGAGCTCAACCGGGACGGCGGGAGACCCAGTACTTC. It encodes CAISRAQPGRRETQYF.

This chain connects TRBV15 to TRBJ1-5, with D unresolved. Germline V gene data show CDR1 as LNHNV and CDR2 as YYDKDF (reference sequence). CDR3 size: 13 residues. The V end was cut by 4 bases, the J end by 6 bases, with 10 bases between. The CDR3 DNA is TGTGCCACCAGCAAAGGGTATCTTCAGCCCCAGCATTTT. This codes for CATSKGYLQPQHF. Full variable domain (remainder filled in from reference TRBV15 and TRBJ1-5): DAMVIQNPRYQVTQFGKPVTLSCSQTLNHNVMYWYQQKSSQAPKLLFHYYDKDFNNEADTPDNFQSRRPNTSFCFLDIRSPGLGDTAMYLCATSKGYLQPQHFGDGTRLSIL.

The count of this clone is one. The CDR3, as DNA: TGTGCCAGCAGCCAAGAGGGGGTGCTAGCCGTAACCTACGAGCAGTACTTC. It translates to CASSQEGVLAVTYEQYF. The rearrangement links TRBV3-1 (or the pseudogene TRBV3-2) to TRBJ2-7, with D perhaps matching TRBD1 or TRBD2 (5 bases each). The germline V gene encodes CDR1 LGHDT and CDR2 YNNKEL (reference sequence). V was pared by 0 bases and J by 2 bases, with 17 bases between. The CDR3 is 17 residues long.

The V call is TRBV19, the J call TRBJ2-1; 8 nucleotides match TRBD1. Germline CDR1 and CDR2: LNHDA and SQIVND (reference sequence). The trim removed 3 bases at V and 6 bases at J, leaving 13 bases unmatched. The CDR3 length is 17 residues. The CDR3 loop reads CASSIWKDRVYSNEQFF. The CDR3 DNA reads TGTGCCAGTAGTATCTGGAAGGACAGGGTTTATAGCAATGAGCAGTTCTTC.

A single count supports this clone. The J gene is TRBJ1-1, the V gene TRBV29-1, with TRBD1 matching 8 bases. This CDR3 is built from 12 residues. The germline CDR1 and CDR2 sequences are SQVTM and ANQGSEA. The junction had 1 base not matched to a gene; V was cut back by 6 bases and J by 1 base. CDR3: CSVGQANTEAFF. CDR3 sequence (DNA): TGCAGCGTGGGACAGGCGAACACTGAAGCTTTCTTT.

The gene calls are TRBV19 and TRBJ1-1, with unresolved D. Germline V gene sequence: CDR1 LNHDA, CDR2 SQIVND (reference sequence). V was pared by 5 bases and J by 3 bases, with 10 bases between. CDR3 length equals 13 residues. CDR3 DNA: TGTGCCAGTAGTGTTGGTGTATACACTGAAGCTTTCTTT. Protein sequence: CASSVGVYTEAFF.

V usage is TRBV12-3 or TRBV12-4 and J usage is TRBJ2-7; 8 bases line up with TRBD1. V gave up 5 bases and J gave up 3 bases; unmatched junction bases: 3. The CDR3 totals 13 residues. The CDR3 DNA is TGTGCCAGCAGTGGAGGACAGGGCTACGAGCAGTACTTC. It encodes CASSGGQGYEQYF.

The rearrangement joins TRBV9 to TRBJ1-1, with 8 nucleotides matching TRBD1. Per germline, CDR1 SGDLS and CDR2 YYNGEE. The CDR3 runs to 14 residues. J lost 8 bases, V lost 0 bases, and 6 bases had no gene match. CDR3 sequence (DNA): TGTGCCAGCAGCGTAGGGGGAAGACAGGGGGAAGCTTTCTTT. Its protein is CASSVGGRQGEAFF.

This clone was recorded once. The chain carries TRBV11-2 and TRBJ2-7; D assignment may be TRBD1 or TRBD2 (5 bases each). Trimming cost V 5 bases and J 6 bases, with 20 bases left between them. The CDR3 runs to 15 residues. Germline loops: CDR1 SGHAT, CDR2 FQNNGV. The CDR3 sequence: CASSPNRDHLVEQYF. In DNA, the CDR3 is TGTGCCAGCAGCCCAAATAGGGACCACTTGGTCGAGCAGTACTTC.

The chain couples TRBV3-1 (or the pseudogene TRBV3-2) to TRBJ2-7; 11 bases fit TRBD2. CDR3 length equals 15 residues. V lost 4 bases and J lost 5; bases outside the gene matches: 7. Germline CDR1 reads LGHDT; CDR2 reads YNNKEL (reference sequence). CDR3: CASSLLTSGINEQYF. The CDR3 bases are TGTGCCAGCAGCCTGCTGACTAGCGGGATAAACGAGCAGTACTTC.

V and J are TRBV30 and TRBJ2-3; D uncertain. The CDR3 is 12 residues long. Germline V gives CDR1 GTSNPN, CDR2 SVGIG (reference sequence). V was shortened by 1 base and J by 4 bases, with 6 bases between the two germline ends. The CDR3 protein is CAWSDSADTQYF. In DNA form, the CDR3 reads TGTGCCTGGAGTGATAGTGCAGATACGCAGTATTTT.

This clone has only a few counts. The V and J genes are TRBV6-5 and TRBJ1-4, with D uncertain. From germline, CDR1 is MNHEY and CDR2 SVGAGI. The germline V and J ends were trimmed by 6 bases and 3 bases, with 14 bases remaining between them. This CDR3 comprises 15 residues. CDR3 protein: CASRRGFLANEKLFF. The CDR3 region has the DNA TGTGCCAGCAGAAGAGGTTTTTTGGCTAATGAAAAACTGTTTTTT.

This clone came up a few times. The V call is TRBV12-5, the J call TRBJ2-1, with TRBD2 matching 16 bases. The CDR3 is 17 residues long. Germline loops: CDR1 LGHNT, CDR2 FRNRAP. Unmatched junction bases numbered 11, after V lost 0 bases and J lost 15 bases. The CDR3 is CASGLVPGTSGRALWFF. The DNA of the CDR3 is TGTGCTAGTGGTTTGGTACCCGGGACTAGCGGGAGGGCCCTTTGGTTCTTC.

V is TRBV27 and J is TRBJ1-4; D call uncertain. CDR3 length: 14 residues. Deletions cut 4 bases from V and 3 bases from J, with 9 bases between. CDR1 MNHEY and CDR2 SMNVEV come from the germline V gene (reference sequence). CDR3 bases: TGTGCCAGCAGTTCCCGCCAGCCTAATGAAAAACTGTTTTTT. This encodes CASSSRQPNEKLFF.

CDR3 nucleotides: TGTGCCAGCAGCTTAACGGCCGGCGACATTCGGAACACCGGGGAGCTGTTTTTT. The encoded protein is CASSLTAGDIRNTGELFF. The V call is TRBV7-9, the J call TRBJ2-2; D not certain. The CDR3 covers 18 residues. V was shortened by 2 bases and J by 1 base, with 17 bases between the two germline ends. Germline-derived CDR1 and CDR2 are SEHNR and FQNEAQ (reference sequence).

The V and J genes are TRBV24-1 and TRBJ2-1, with TRBD2 identical over 11 bases. Germline lookup yields CDR1 KGHDR and CDR2 SFDVKD. The ends lost 3 bases at V and 2 bases at J; junction bases unmatched: 5. This CDR3 region has 17 residues. The CDR3 sequence is CATSDRQTSGTYNEQFF. CDR3 bases: TGTGCCACCAGTGATCGACAGACTAGCGGGACCTACAATGAGCAGTTCTTC.

The table lists this clone with a count of one. The chain links TRBV29-1 to TRBJ2-7; D is unclear. Germline V gene data show CDR1 as SQVTM and CDR2 as ANQGSEA. V gave up 4 bases and J gave up 0 bases, with 7 bases separating them. This CDR3 contains 12 residues. CDR3 in DNA: TGCAGCGTTGCCGGAAGCTCCTACGAGCAGTACTTC. This codes for CSVAGSSYEQYF.